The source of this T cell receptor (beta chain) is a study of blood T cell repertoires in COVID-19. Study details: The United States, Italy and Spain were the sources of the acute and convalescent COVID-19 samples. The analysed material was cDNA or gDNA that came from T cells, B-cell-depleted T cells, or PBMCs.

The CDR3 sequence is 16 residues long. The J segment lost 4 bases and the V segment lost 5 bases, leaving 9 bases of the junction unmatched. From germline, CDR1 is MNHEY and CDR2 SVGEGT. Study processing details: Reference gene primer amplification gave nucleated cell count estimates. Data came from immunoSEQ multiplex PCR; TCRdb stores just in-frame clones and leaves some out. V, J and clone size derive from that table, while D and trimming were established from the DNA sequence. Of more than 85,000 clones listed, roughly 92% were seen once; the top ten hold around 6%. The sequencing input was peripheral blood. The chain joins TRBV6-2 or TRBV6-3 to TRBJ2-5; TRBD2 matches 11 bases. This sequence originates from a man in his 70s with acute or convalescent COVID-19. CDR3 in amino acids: CASSRGTSGGGETQYF. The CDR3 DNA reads TGTGCCAGCAGTAGAGGGACTAGCGGAGGGGGAGAGACCCAGTACTTC.